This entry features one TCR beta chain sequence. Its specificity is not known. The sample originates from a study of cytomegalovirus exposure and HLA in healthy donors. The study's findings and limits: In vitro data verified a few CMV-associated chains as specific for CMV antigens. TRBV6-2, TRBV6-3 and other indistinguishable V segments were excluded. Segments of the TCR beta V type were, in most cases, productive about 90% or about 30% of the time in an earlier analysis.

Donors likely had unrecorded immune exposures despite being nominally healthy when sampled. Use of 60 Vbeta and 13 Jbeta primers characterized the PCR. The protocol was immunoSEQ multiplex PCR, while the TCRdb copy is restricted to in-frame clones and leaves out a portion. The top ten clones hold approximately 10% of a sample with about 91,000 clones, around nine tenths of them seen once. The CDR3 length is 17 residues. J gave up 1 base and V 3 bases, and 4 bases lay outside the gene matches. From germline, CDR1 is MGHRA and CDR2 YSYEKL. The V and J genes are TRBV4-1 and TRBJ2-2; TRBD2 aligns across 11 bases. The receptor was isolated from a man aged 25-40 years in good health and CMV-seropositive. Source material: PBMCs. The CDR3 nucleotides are TGCGCCAGCAGCCAGCTAACTAGCGGGAGGAACACCGGGGAGCTGTTTTTT. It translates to CASSQLTSGRNTGELFF.